Each of the 22 T cell receptor beta chains below was sequenced from the same sample in a study of healthy donors' naive CD4 and CD8 T cells. Each TCR library used around 0.5 ug of total RNA and a linear amplification protocol. TCRdb passed the reads through MiXCR, listing each CDR3 protein once. The sample holds roughly 200,000 distinct CDR3 sequences, under 85% seen once. Sequenced sample: naive CD4+ and CD8+ T cells sorted from blood, pooled from several donors. The receptors come from a pool of human donors in good health; the sample pools cells from several healthy donors.

The rearrangement links TRBV29-1 to TRBJ2-1, with 9 nucleotides matching TRBD1. CDR1 and CDR2 (germline): SQVTM, ANQGSEA. The CDR3 is 18 amino acids. The junction had 14 bases not matched to a gene; V was cut back by 4 bases and J by 1 base. This CDR3 reads CSVVWANPGQGSYNEQFF. The CDR3 bases are TGCAGCGTTGTTTGGGCTAATCCGGGACAGGGATCCTACAATGAGCAGTTCTTC.

This clonotype was counted a single time. V and J are TRBV27 and TRBJ1-1; D call uncertain. Germline V gene sequence: CDR1 MNHEY, CDR2 SMNVEV (reference sequence). CDR3 length equals 13 residues. The V end lost 8 bases, the J end lost 1 base, and 11 bases lay between the germline ends. CDR3 loop: CASAGGPNTEAFF. For the CDR3, the DNA is TGTGCCAGCGCCGGAGGCCCGAACACTGAAGCTTTCTTT.

This chain uses TRBV12-3 or TRBV12-4 with TRBJ1-1; D gene unclear. The V end lost 2 bases, the J end lost 6 bases, and 7 bases lay between the germline ends. This CDR3 is built from 12 residues. The DNA for the CDR3 is TGTGCCAGCAGTTTAATCGCCGCTGAAGCTTTCTTT. Its translation: CASSLIAAEAFF.

This clonotype was counted once. The chain uses TRBV28 and TRBJ2-7; D is perhaps TRBD1 (6 bases). The V end was cut by 6 bases, the J end by 4 bases, with 16 bases between. CDR3 length: 14 amino acids. From germline, CDR1 is MDHEN and CDR2 SYDVKM. The CDR3 nucleotides read TGTGCCAGCAGCAGGGACAACTATGGTTACGAGCAGTACTTC. Translating gives CASSRDNYGYEQYF.

This clonotype was counted only a few times. The rearrangement joins TRBV19 to TRBJ1-1; 8 nucleotides align to TRBD1. Germline lookup yields CDR1 LNHDA and CDR2 SQIVND (reference sequence). This CDR3 is built from 14 residues. J was trimmed by 1 base and V by 4 bases; bases with no gene match: 2. The CDR3 DNA reads TGTGCCAGTAGTAGGACAGGGCGGAACACTGAAGCTTTCTTT. Translation gives CASSRTGRNTEAFF.

The chain recombines TRBV6-5 with TRBJ2-3, with D maybe TRBD1 (6 bases). CDR3 length: 19 amino acids. Germline lookup yields CDR1 MNHEY and CDR2 SVGAGI. V gave up 5 bases and J gave up 6 bases, with 30 bases separating them. The CDR3 spells CASSTQAGAQSAGYDTQYF. Written as DNA, the CDR3 is TGTGCCAGCAGTACCCAGGCAGGGGCCCAATCCGCTGGCTACGATACGCAGTATTTT.

The rearrangement links TRBV19 to TRBJ2-3; D uncertain. The CDR3 loop spans 14 amino acids. The germline V gene has CDR1 LNHDA and CDR2 SQIVND (reference sequence). The V end lost 5 bases, the J end lost 0 bases, and 9 bases lay between the germline ends. CDR3 in DNA: TGTGCCAGTAGTGAATGGTCTAGCACAGATACGCAGTATTTT. The encoded protein is CASSEWSSTDTQYF.

The V call is TRBV27, the J call TRBJ1-5; no clear D gene. Germline CDR1 and CDR2: MNHEY and SMNVEV (reference sequence). This CDR3 has 16 amino acids. V was pared by 5 bases and J by 5 bases, with 19 bases between. CDR3 in amino acids: CASSSRGRSGDQPQHF. The CDR3 region has the DNA TGTGCCAGCAGTAGTAGAGGACGGAGCGGGGATCAGCCCCAGCATTTT.

V gene TRBV29-1 combines with J gene TRBJ2-7; TRBD1 is a possible D gene (5 bases). V lost 7 bases and J lost 0, with 13 bases in between. CDR1 and CDR2 (germline): SQVTM, ANQGSEA. The CDR3 loop spans 13 amino acids. CDR3 DNA: TGCAGCGCTTGGGGCGGTACCTCCTACGAGCAGTACTTC. It is translated as CSAWGGTSYEQYF.

The chain uses TRBV5-1 and TRBJ1-6, with D unclear. The CDR3 is 14 amino acids. Trimming cost V 3 bases and J 6 bases, with 10 bases left between them. CDR1 is SGHRS, CDR2 YFSETQ, per germline. CDR3 in amino acids: CASSSGSVNSPLHF. The DNA of the CDR3 is TGCGCCAGCAGCTCGGGGTCAGTTAATTCACCCCTCCACTTT.

This rearrangement joins TRBV29-1 to TRBJ2-5; TRBD1 matches 11 bases. CDR3 length: 15 residues. Looked up from germline, CDR1 is SQVTM and CDR2 is ANQGSEA. Unmatched junction bases numbered 7, after V lost 2 bases and J lost 5 bases. The CDR3 protein is CSVEPRTGGQETQYF. The CDR3 coding sequence is TGCAGCGTTGAACCTCGGACAGGGGGCCAGGAGACCCAGTACTTC.

The rearrangement uses TRBV20-1 and TRBJ2-5; 8 nucleotides agree with TRBD2. Germline V gene data show CDR1 as DFQATT and CDR2 as SNEGSKA (reference sequence). This CDR3 spans 13 amino acids. The junction had 5 bases not matched to a gene; V was cut back by 3 bases and J by 5 bases. In nucleotides, the CDR3 is TGCAGTGCTAGCGGGGGGGCCGGTGAGACCCAGTACTTC. It specifies CSASGGAGETQYF.

The V call is TRBV7-8, the J call TRBJ2-1, with 11 positions matching TRBD2. The CDR3 sequence is 15 residues long. V dropped 2 bases and J dropped 6; count of bases not matched to a gene: 3. Germline CDR1 and CDR2: SGHVS and FQNEAQ. CDR3 protein: CASSLLGTSGNEQFF. The CDR3 DNA reads TGTGCCAGCAGCTTACTAGGGACTAGCGGCAATGAGCAGTTCTTC. Variable domain in full (rest from reference TRBV7-8 and TRBJ2-1): GAGVSQSPRYKVAKRGQDVALRCDPISGHVSLFWYQQALGQGPEFLTYFQNEAQLDKSGLPSDRFFAERPEGSVSTLKIQRTQQEDSAVYLCASSLLGTSGNEQFFGPGTRLTVL.

This chain links TRBV10-3 with TRBJ2-7, with a possible D match to TRBD2 (5 bases). The length of the CDR3 is 14 residues. The germline gives CDR1 ENHRY, CDR2 SYGVKD. Trimming left V 3 bases short and J 3 bases short, with 12 bases between. The CDR3 here is CAISEAALGYEQYF. The CDR3 bases are TGTGCCATCAGTGAAGCGGCCCTTGGCTACGAGCAGTACTTC.

This clonotype was found a few times. This chain links TRBV29-1 with TRBJ1-2, with a weak D call TRBD1 (6 bases). The V end was cut by 3 bases, the J end by 1 base, with 12 bases between. The germline CDR1 and CDR2 sequences are SQVTM and ANQGSEA. The CDR3 spans 14 residues. CDR3 in amino acids: CSVDRPRGNYGYTF. CDR3 DNA sequence: TGCAGCGTTGATAGGCCCAGGGGTAACTATGGCTACACCTTC.

The chain combines TRBV11-2 with TRBJ1-1; possibly TRBD1 for D (5 bases). V was clipped by 0 bases and J by 3 bases, with 5 bases between them. This CDR3 has 13 amino acids. Germline lookup yields CDR1 SGHAT and CDR2 FQNNGV. CDR3 protein: CASSLEGHTEAFF. CDR3 bases: TGTGCCAGCAGCTTAGAGGGGCACACTGAAGCTTTCTTT.

The genes are TRBV29-1 and TRBJ2-3, with D unclear. V lost 8 bases and J 0 bases, leaving 15 bases between the germline ends. The CDR3 spans 14 residues. Per germline, CDR1 SQVTM and CDR2 ANQGSEA. This chain's CDR3 is CSISKVSSTDTQYF. CDR3 sequence (DNA): TGCAGCATCTCCAAGGTGTCTAGCACAGATACGCAGTATTTT.

This chain connects TRBV18 to TRBJ2-1; D may be TRBD1 (5 bases). Germline CDR1 reads KGHSH; CDR2 reads LQKENI. Trimming cost V 2 bases and J 3 bases, with 14 bases left between them. The CDR3 has 16 residues. CDR3 DNA sequence: TGTGCCAGCTCACCAGTCACAGGTGGGATCTACAATGAGCAGTTCTTC. Protein sequence: CASSPVTGGIYNEQFF.

The rearrangement links TRBV29-1 to TRBJ1-1; D is possibly TRBD1 (5 bases). The CDR3 covers 14 residues. V shed 1 base and J shed 12 bases, with 21 bases lying between them. In germline, CDR1 is SQVTM, CDR2 ANQGSEA. CDR3 residues: CSVEGYQGWAMTFF. The CDR3 DNA reads TGCAGCGTTGAAGGATACCAGGGATGGGCGATGACTTTCTTT.

This clonotype has a handful of counts. The junction differs from germline at one of its ends, possibly a read error. The chain uses TRBV19 and TRBJ1-5; weak D call: TRBD1 (5 bases). This CDR3 has 12 amino acids. Germline loops: CDR1 LNHDA, CDR2 SQIVND (reference sequence). The CDR3 sequence: CANSIRVSAQHF. In nucleotides, the CDR3 is TGTGCCAATAGTATCAGGGTCTCGGCCCAGCATTTT.

The gene calls are TRBV29-1 and TRBJ2-3; TRBD2 is a possible D gene (6 bases). This CDR3 comprises 13 residues. V dropped 7 bases and J dropped 0 bases, with 11 bases sitting between them. Germline CDR1 and CDR2: SQVTM and ANQGSEA. CDR3 sequence reads: CSASATSTDTQYF. CDR3 nucleotide sequence: TGCAGCGCTAGCGCGACTAGCACAGATACGCAGTATTTT.

The CDR3 nucleotides read TGTGCCAGCAGCCCGACAACAGGATGGAGCAATCAGCCCCAGCATTTT. It codes for CASSPTTGWSNQPQHF. This rearrangement joins TRBV11-2 to TRBJ1-5; the D gene is possibly TRBD1 (5 bases). Germline loops: CDR1 SGHAT, CDR2 FQNNGV. The V end was cut by 5 bases, the J end by 1 base, with 15 bases between. This CDR3 is built from 16 residues.